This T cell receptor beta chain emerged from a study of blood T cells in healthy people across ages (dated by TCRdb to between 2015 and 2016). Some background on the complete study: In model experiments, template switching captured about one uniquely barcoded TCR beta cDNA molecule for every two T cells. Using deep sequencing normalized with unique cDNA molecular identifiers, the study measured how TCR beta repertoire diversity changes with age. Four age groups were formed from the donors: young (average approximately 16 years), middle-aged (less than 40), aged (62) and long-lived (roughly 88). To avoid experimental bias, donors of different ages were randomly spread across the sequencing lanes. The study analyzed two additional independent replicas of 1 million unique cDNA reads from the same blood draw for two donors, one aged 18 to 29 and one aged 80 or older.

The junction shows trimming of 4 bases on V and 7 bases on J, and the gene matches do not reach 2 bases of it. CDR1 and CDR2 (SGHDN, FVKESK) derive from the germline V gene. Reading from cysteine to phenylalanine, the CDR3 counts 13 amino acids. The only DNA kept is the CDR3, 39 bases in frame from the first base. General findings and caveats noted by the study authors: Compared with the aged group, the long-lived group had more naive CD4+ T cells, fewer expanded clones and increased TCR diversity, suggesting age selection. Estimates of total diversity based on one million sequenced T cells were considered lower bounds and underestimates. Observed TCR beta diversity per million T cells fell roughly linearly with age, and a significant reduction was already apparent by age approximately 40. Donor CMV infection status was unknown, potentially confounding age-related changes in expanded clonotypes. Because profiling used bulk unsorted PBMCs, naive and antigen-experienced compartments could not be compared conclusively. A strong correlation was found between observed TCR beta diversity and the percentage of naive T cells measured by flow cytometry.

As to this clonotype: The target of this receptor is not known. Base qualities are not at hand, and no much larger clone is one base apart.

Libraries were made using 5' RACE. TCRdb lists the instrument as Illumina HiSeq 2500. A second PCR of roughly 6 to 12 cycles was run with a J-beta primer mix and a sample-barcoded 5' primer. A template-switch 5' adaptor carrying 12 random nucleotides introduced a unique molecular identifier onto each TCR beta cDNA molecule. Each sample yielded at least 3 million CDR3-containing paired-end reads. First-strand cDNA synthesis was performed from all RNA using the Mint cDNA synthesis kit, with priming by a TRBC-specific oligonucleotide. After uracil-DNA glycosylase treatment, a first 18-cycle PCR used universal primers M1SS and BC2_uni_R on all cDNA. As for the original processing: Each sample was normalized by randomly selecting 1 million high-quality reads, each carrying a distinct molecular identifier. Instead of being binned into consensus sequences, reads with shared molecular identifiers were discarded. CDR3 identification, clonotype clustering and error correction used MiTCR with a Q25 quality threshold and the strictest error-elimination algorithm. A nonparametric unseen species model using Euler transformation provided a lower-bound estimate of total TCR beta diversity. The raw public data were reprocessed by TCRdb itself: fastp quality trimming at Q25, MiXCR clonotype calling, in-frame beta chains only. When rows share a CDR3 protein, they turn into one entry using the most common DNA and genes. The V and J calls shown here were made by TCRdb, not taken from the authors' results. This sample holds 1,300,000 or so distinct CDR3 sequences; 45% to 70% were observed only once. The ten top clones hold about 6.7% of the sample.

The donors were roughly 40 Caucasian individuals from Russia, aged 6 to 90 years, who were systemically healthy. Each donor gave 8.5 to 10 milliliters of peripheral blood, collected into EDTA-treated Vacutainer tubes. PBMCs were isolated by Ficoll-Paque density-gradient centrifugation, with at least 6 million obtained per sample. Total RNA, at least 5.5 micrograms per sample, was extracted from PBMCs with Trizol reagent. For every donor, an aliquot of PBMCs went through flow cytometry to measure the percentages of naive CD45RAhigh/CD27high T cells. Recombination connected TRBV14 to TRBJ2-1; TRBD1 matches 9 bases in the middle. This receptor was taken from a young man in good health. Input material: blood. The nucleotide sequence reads TGTGCCAGCAGCCGAGGGACAGGGAATGAGCAGTTCTTC. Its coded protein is CASSRGTGNEQFF.